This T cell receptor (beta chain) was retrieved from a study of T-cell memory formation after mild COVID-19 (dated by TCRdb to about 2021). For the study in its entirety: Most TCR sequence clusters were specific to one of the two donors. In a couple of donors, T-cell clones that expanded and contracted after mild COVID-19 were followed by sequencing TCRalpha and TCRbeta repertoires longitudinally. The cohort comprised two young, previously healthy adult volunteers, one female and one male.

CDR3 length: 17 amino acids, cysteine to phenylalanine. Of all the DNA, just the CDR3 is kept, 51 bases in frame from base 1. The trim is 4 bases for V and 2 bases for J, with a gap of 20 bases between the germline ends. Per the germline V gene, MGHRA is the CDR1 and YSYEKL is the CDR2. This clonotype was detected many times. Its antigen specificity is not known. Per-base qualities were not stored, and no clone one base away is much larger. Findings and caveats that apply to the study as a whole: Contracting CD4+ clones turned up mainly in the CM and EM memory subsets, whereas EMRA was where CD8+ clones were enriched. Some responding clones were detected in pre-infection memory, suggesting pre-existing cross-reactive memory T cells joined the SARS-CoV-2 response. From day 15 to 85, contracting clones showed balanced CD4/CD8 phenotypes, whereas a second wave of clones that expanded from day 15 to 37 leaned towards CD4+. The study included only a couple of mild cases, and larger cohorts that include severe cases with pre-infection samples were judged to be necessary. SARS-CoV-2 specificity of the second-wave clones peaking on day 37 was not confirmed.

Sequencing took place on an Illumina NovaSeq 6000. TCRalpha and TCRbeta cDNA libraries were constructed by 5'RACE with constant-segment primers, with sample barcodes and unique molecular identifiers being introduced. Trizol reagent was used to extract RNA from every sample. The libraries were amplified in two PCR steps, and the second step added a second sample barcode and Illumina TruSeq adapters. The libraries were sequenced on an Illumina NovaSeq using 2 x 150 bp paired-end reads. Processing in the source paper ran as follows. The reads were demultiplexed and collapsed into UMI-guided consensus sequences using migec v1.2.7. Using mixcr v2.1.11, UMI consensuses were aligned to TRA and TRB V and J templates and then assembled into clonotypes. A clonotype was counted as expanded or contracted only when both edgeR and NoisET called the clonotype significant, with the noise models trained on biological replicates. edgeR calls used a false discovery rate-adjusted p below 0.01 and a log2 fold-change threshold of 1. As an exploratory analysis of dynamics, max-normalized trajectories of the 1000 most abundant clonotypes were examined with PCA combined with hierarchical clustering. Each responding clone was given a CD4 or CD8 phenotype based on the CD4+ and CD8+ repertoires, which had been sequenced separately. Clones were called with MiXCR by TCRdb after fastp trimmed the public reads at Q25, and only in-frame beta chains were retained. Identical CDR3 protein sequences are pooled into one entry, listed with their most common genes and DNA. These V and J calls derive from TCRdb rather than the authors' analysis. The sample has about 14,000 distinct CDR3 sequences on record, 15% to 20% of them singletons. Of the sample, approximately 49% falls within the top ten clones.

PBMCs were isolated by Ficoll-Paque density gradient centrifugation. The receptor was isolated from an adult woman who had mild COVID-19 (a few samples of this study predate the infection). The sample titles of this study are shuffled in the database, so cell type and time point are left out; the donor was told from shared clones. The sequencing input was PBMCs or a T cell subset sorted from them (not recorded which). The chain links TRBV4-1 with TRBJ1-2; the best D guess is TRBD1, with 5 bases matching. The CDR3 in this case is CASSPGLIGLGNYGYTF. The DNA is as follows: TGCGCCAGCAGCCCAGGGTTGATAGGATTAGGGAACTATGGCTACACCTTC.